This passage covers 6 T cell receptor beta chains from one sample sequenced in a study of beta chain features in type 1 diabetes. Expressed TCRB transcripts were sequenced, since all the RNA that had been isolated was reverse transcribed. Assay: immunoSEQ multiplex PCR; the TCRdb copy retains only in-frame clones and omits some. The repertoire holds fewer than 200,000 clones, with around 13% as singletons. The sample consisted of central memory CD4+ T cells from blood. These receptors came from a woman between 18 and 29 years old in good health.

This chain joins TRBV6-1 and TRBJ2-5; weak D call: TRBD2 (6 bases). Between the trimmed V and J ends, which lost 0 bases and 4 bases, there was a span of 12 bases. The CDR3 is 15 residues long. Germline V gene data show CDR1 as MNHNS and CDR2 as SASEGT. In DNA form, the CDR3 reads TGTGCCAGCAGTGAAGCGACGGGGGTGGGAGAGACCCAGTACTTC. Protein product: CASSEATGVGETQYF.

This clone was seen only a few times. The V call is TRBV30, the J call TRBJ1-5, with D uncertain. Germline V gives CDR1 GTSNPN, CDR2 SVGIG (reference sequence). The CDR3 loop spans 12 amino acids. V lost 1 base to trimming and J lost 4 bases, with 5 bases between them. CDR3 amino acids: CAWSALNQPQHF. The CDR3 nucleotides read TGTGCCTGGAGTGCCCTAAATCAGCCCCAGCATTTT.

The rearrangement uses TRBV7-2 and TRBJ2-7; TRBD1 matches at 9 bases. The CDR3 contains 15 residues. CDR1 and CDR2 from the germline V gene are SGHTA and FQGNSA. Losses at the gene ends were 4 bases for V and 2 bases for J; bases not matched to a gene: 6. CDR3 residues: CASSSRDRDPYEQYF. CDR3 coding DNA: TGTGCCAGCAGCTCGCGGGACAGGGACCCCTACGAGCAGTACTTC.

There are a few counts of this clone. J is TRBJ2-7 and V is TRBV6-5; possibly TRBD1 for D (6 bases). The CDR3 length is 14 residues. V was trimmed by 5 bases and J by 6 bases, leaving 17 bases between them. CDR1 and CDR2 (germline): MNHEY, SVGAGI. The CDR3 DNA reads TGTGCCAGCAGTGGGCTGGGGACATCCAGCGAGCAGTACTTC. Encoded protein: CASSGLGTSSEQYF.

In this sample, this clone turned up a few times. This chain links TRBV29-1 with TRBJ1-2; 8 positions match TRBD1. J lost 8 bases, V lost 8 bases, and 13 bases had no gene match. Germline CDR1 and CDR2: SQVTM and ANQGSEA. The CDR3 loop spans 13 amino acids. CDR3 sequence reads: CSSLDREHDGYTF. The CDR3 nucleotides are TGCAGCTCCCTGGACAGGGAGCATGACGGCTACACCTTC.

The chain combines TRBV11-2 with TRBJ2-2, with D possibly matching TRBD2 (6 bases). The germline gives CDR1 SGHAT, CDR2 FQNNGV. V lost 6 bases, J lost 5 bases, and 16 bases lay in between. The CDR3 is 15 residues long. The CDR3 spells CASRYNSGGTGELFF. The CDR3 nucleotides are TGTGCCAGCAGATATAATTCTGGGGGGACCGGGGAGCTGTTTTTT. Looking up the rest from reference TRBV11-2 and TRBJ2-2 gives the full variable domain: EAGVAQSPRYKIIEKRQSVAFWCNPISGHATLYWYQQILGQGPKLLIQFQNNGVVDDSQLPKDRFSAERLKGVDSTLKIQPAKLEDSAVYLCASRYNSGGTGELFFGEGSRLTVL.